The 5 T cell receptor beta chains below come from one sample, sequenced in a study of shared clonotypes between healthy human individuals (dated by TCRdb to between 2020 and 2021). The receptor library was made with the immunoSEQ multiplex PCR assay. The clones in this table, taken by TCRdb from immuneACCESS, are in-frame only. Not every clone is retained; where verified, under half of the shortfall comes from an unresolved V gene, and the cause of the rest is unknown. The sample includes roughly 1,600,000 clones, with approximately 98.5% observed a single time. Jointly, the top ten make up under 0.45% of the sample. The sequencing sample was made of naive CD4+ T cells sorted from blood. Explained via the paper, the cell subset or site label denotes: CD45RA+ positively selected. The source is a young man in good health.

The V and J genes are TRBV27 and TRBJ2-7; D unresolved. Germline V gene data show CDR1 as MNHEY and CDR2 as SMNVEV (reference sequence). The V and J ends lost 0 bases and 1 base respectively, with 7 bases between them. The CDR3 sequence is 14 residues long. The CDR3 sequence: CASSLSTSSYEQYF. DNA for the CDR3: TGTGCCAGCAGTTTATCGACGTCTTCCTACGAGCAGTACTTC.

The chain links TRBV28 to TRBJ2-1; 8 bases match TRBD2. The germline V gene encodes CDR1 MDHEN and CDR2 SYDVKM. The CDR3 covers 16 residues. The ends lost 0 bases at V and 5 bases at J; junction bases unmatched: 6. CDR3 nucleotides: TGTGCCAGCAGTTTATGGAGTCGGGAGGGGCACAATGAGCAGTTCTTC. Translation gives CASSLWSREGHNEQFF.

The chain is built from TRBV7-9 and TRBJ1-4, with 10 bases that match TRBD1. There are 15 residues in the CDR3. Losses at the gene ends were 5 bases for V and 7 bases for J; bases not matched to a gene: 7. Germline CDR1 SEHNR, CDR2 FQNEAQ (reference sequence). The CDR3 is CASSLRTGGAEKLFF. The CDR3 DNA reads as TGTGCCAGCAGCCTGCGGACAGGGGGAGCTGAAAAACTGTTTTTT.

J is TRBJ2-5 and V is TRBV27; D perhaps matches TRBD1 (5 bases). Looked up from germline, CDR1 is MNHEY and CDR2 is SMNVEV (reference sequence). Deletions cut 3 bases from V and 2 bases from J, with 7 bases between. The CDR3 covers 13 residues. In nucleotides, the CDR3 is TGTGCCAGCAGTTTTAGGGGACAAGAGACCCAGTACTTC. Its protein product is CASSFRGQETQYF.

The chain joins TRBV6-1 to TRBJ2-1; no reliable D call. This CDR3 has 15 amino acids. Germline V CDR1 and CDR2: MNHNS, SASEGT. V was trimmed by 5 bases and J by 0 bases, leaving 11 bases between them. CDR3 loop: CASSLAVSSYNEQFF. In DNA form, the CDR3 reads TGTGCCAGCAGTTTAGCCGTGAGCTCCTACAATGAGCAGTTCTTC.